This T cell receptor (beta chain) originates from a study of molecular identifiers for immune sequencing clone quantification. Study summary: Naive CD8 RNA (around 20,000 or 100,000 cells) was divided into five aliquots, with four sequenced.

This clonotype was recorded a few times. The authors built bulk TCR libraries by previously described methods with listed TCR primers. TCRdb ran MiXCR on the PCR reads and lists one entry per CDR3 protein. The table has about 510,000 distinct CDR3 sequences, roughly a fifth seen once. The V gene's germline CDR1 is SNHLY and CDR2 FYNNEI. This CDR3 has 16 residues. V dropped 4 bases and J dropped 4 bases, with 19 bases sitting between them. The clonotype comes from a human donor in good health. Some libraries in this study had Jurkat cell RNA spiked in. Sample: naive CD8+ T cells from blood, with Jurkat cell RNA spiked in. Subset here: FACS-sorted CD8+CD4-CCR7+CD45RA+ naive T cells. The chain employs TRBV2 and TRBJ1-2; D gene ambiguous. This chain's CDR3 is CASSVEARKIGYGYTF. CDR3 coding DNA: TGTGCCAGCAGTGTAGAAGCCAGGAAAATTGGCTATGGCTACACCTTC.